A single sample is the source of the 23 T cell receptor beta chains below, sequenced in a study of blood T cell repertoires in COVID-19. TCRdb's table, derived via immunoSEQ multiplex PCR, lists solely in-frame clones and lacks some. Of approximately 200,000 clones in the sample, about nine tenths were seen once. The sample taken for sequencing was PBMCs or T cells enriched from blood (not recorded which). These receptors all come from a woman in her 30s who had recovered from COVID-19.

This sequence joins TRBV15 and TRBJ1-2; 8 bases are shared with TRBD1. The germline CDR1 and CDR2 sequences are LNHNV and YYDKDF (reference sequence). V shed 5 bases, J shed 8 bases, and the junction held 7 bases outside the gene matches. The CDR3 runs 13 residues. Here the CDR3 DNA reads TGTGCCACCAGCTTTGACAGGGGAAGGGGCTACACCTTC. Translation: CATSFDRGRGYTF.

The gene calls are TRBV7-9 and TRBJ1-4, with 8 bases fitting TRBD1. The CDR3 consists of 14 residues. V was pared by 6 bases and J by 7 bases, with 7 bases of the junction left unmatched. The germline CDR1 and CDR2 sequences are SEHNR and FQNEAQ (reference sequence). DNA of the CDR3: TGTGCCAGCAGGCCCGGGACAGGACTTGAAAAACTGTTTTTT. Residues: CASRPGTGLEKLFF.

This chain links TRBV6-2 or TRBV6-3 with TRBJ1-6, with D unresolved. Germline values: CDR1 MNHEY, CDR2 SVGEGT. V dropped 2 bases and J dropped 6 bases, with 14 bases sitting between them. The CDR3 has 16 residues. CDR3 nucleotide sequence: TGTGCCAGCAGTTACAAGGGAGACCTTCGTAATTCACCCCTCCACTTT. It yields the protein CASSYKGDLRNSPLHF.

The chain employs TRBV19 and TRBJ2-5; TRBD2 matches at 11 bases. This CDR3 spans 16 amino acids. V shed 1 base, J shed 0 bases, and the junction held 1 base outside the gene matches. Germline V gene sequence: CDR1 LNHDA, CDR2 SQIVND (reference sequence). CDR3 region: CASSIGGLADQETQYF. CDR3 DNA: TGTGCCAGTAGTATAGGGGGACTAGCGGACCAAGAGACCCAGTACTTC.

Comment on this clone: This may be a read error: a much more frequent sequence differs by one nucleotide. Other nucleotide sequences from this sample produce the same CDR3. The CDR3 protein is CASSYEVNTEAFF. DNA for the CDR3: TGTGCCAGCAGTTACGAGGTAAACACTGAAGCTTTCTTT. V and J are TRBV6-5 and TRBJ1-1; D gene unclear. The CDR3 spans 13 residues. Trimming took off 2 bases at V and 2 bases at J, with 6 bases between the two ends. Per the germline V gene, CDR1 is MNHEY and CDR2 is SVGAGI.

CDR3 in amino acids: CASGLDSNSYGYTF. The DNA for the CDR3 is TGTGCTAGTGGTTTGGACTCAAACAGTTATGGCTACACCTTC. The gene calls are TRBV12-5 and TRBJ1-2, with D unresolved. The CDR3 consists of 14 residues. V dropped 1 base and J dropped 5 bases, with 11 bases sitting between them. Germline lookup yields CDR1 LGHNT and CDR2 FRNRAP.

This chain uses TRBV14 with TRBJ2-2; TRBD2 might be the D (6 bases). CDR3 size: 17 residues. V dropped 1 base and J dropped 5 bases, with 17 bases sitting between them. From germline, CDR1 is SGHDN and CDR2 FVKESK. The CDR3 protein is CASSQATTGVGTGELFF. CDR3 DNA: TGTGCCAGCAGCCAAGCTACAACGGGAGTTGGTACCGGGGAGCTGTTTTTT.

This clone was seen only once. CDR3 region: CASSLGTGDTGELFF. CDR3 in DNA: TGTGCCAGCAGCTTGGGGACAGGGGATACCGGGGAGCTGTTTTTT. V gene TRBV5-8 combines with J gene TRBJ2-2, with TRBD1 matching over 9 bases. In germline, CDR1 is SGHTS, CDR2 YDEGEE. The V and J ends lost 0 bases and 5 bases, in that order; junction bases with no gene match: 2. The CDR3 runs to 15 residues.

The chain is built from TRBV25-1 and TRBJ2-5, with 10 bases aligning to TRBD2. In germline, CDR1 is MGHDK, CDR2 SYGVNS. The CDR3 spans 15 residues. The J segment lost 2 bases and the V segment lost 8 bases, leaving 8 bases of the junction unmatched. DNA of the CDR3: TGTGCCAGCCTAGGGCCTAGCGGGGGTCAAGAGACCCAGTACTTC. It is translated as CASLGPSGGQETQYF.

V and J are TRBV23-1 and TRBJ1-1, with a tentative D call TRBD1 (5 bases). TRBV23-1 is an ORF for which the function is uncertain. The V and J ends lost 0 bases and 2 bases respectively, with 10 bases between them. This CDR3 has 15 amino acids. The CDR3 DNA is TGCGCCAGCAGTCAATCAGGACACTCAAACACTGAAGCTTTCTTT. This gives the protein CASSQSGHSNTEAFF.

CDR3 loop: CASSTGDNYEQYF. The CDR3 DNA reads as TGCGCCAGCAGTACAGGGGATAATTACGAGCAGTACTTC. The V call is TRBV5-1, the J call TRBJ2-7; 7 bases are a match to TRBD1. CDR1 and CDR2 (germline): SGHRS, YFSETQ. The CDR3 is made up of 13 amino acids. Germline trimming cut 5 bases from V and 4 bases from J; bases unmatched to any gene: 6.

This clone was counted only a few times. The chain has TRBV28 and TRBJ1-5; D is uncertain. CDR1 and CDR2 from the germline V gene are MDHEN and SYDVKM. The length of the CDR3 is 13 residues. Trimming cost V 7 bases and J 9 bases, with 16 bases left between them. The CDR3 reads CASTPALVGPQHF. In DNA, the CDR3 is TGTGCCAGCACCCCGGCCCTAGTAGGGCCCCAGCATTTT.

The chain combines TRBV11-2 with TRBJ1-3; maybe TRBD1 (6 bases). The ends were cut back, 7 bases at V and 4 bases at J, with 14 bases in the middle. The CDR3 is 14 residues long. Germline-derived CDR1 and CDR2 are SGHAT and FQNNGV. CDR3 sequence reads: CASTGRGTGNTIYF. The DNA of the CDR3 is TGTGCCAGCACCGGGAGGGGGACAGGAAACACCATATATTTT. The full variable domain, rest sourced from reference TRBV11-2 and TRBJ1-3, is EAGVAQSPRYKIIEKRQSVAFWCNPISGHATLYWYQQILGQGPKLLIQFQNNGVVDDSQLPKDRFSAERLKGVDSTLKIQPAKLEDSAVYLCASTGRGTGNTIYFGEGSWLTVV.

This clone has just a few counts. The gene calls are TRBV28 and TRBJ2-7; D gene ambiguous. This CDR3 contains 12 residues. The V end was cut by 3 bases, the J end by 3 bases, with 6 bases between. Germline CDR1 is MDHEN and CDR2 is SYDVKM. This CDR3 reads CASSFSSYEQYF. The CDR3 DNA reads TGTGCCAGCAGTTTTAGCAGCTACGAGCAGTACTTC.

The J gene is TRBJ2-1, the V gene TRBV7-9; 10 positions agree with TRBD2. CDR1 and CDR2 (germline): SEHNR, FQNEAQ (reference sequence). The CDR3 consists of 15 residues. The J segment lost 0 bases and the V segment lost 7 bases, leaving 3 bases of the junction unmatched. The CDR3 DNA is TGTGCCAGCACCAGGACTAGCGGCTCCTACAATGAGCAGTTCTTC. Protein product: CASTRTSGSYNEQFF.

V gene TRBV5-4 combines with J gene TRBJ2-5, with 8 nucleotides matching TRBD2. V trimming: 6 bases; J trimming: 4 bases; junction bases outside the gene matches: 5. Germline CDR1 and CDR2: SGHNT and YYREEE (reference sequence). The CDR3 runs to 13 residues. CDR3 in amino acids: CASTPAGGETQYF. The CDR3 DNA is TGTGCCAGCACGCCGGCGGGGGGAGAGACCCAGTACTTC.

The chain is built from TRBV7-2 and TRBJ1-1; possible D gene TRBD1, 6 bases. Germline CDR1 and CDR2: SGHTA and FQGNSA. The CDR3 is 15 amino acids. Trimming stripped 4 bases from V and 0 bases from J, with 12 bases between. CDR3 DNA sequence: TGTGCCAGCAGCTCTTACAGGGTTATGAACACTGAAGCTTTCTTT. Translating it yields CASSSYRVMNTEAFF.

This clone was recorded a few times. The V call is TRBV24-1, the J call TRBJ1-1, with TRBD1 matching 7 bases. Germline assignment: CDR1 KGHDR and CDR2 SFDVKD. V lost 9 bases, J lost 1 base, and 4 bases stayed unmatched. This CDR3 contains 13 residues. CDR3 protein: CATRQGQNTEAFF. The CDR3 coding sequence is TGTGCCACCCGACAGGGCCAGAACACTGAAGCTTTCTTT.

V is TRBV19 and J is TRBJ2-3; no clear D. CDR3 length: 16 residues. The V end lost 1 base, the J end lost 2 bases, and 13 bases lay between the germline ends. Germline values: CDR1 LNHDA, CDR2 SQIVND (reference sequence). In DNA, the CDR3 is TGTGCCAGTAGTATAGGGTACCCCCGAGCCACAGATACGCAGTATTTT. Protein product: CASSIGYPRATDTQYF.

The rearrangement joins TRBV24-1 to TRBJ2-2, with D possibly being TRBD2 (6 bases). The CDR3 has 16 residues. The V end was cut by 0 bases, the J end by 1 base, with 8 bases between. The V gene's germline CDR1 is KGHDR and CDR2 SFDVKD. CDR3 sequence reads: CATSDLGGKNTGELFF. CDR3 in DNA: TGTGCCACCAGTGATTTGGGGGGGAAGAACACCGGGGAGCTGTTTTTT.

The V and J genes are TRBV3-1 (or the pseudogene TRBV3-2) and TRBJ1-3, with D tentatively TRBD1 (6 bases). The CDR3 has 14 amino acids. Germline assignment: CDR1 LGHDT and CDR2 YNNKEL (reference sequence). Trimming left V 4 bases short and J 2 bases short, with 9 bases between. Here the CDR3 reads CASSRPGAGNTIYF. In nucleotides, the CDR3 is TGTGCCAGCAGCCGCCCAGGGGCTGGAAACACCATATATTTT.

The CDR3, as DNA: TGTGCCAGCAGCCGCTCTGGAAACACCATATATTTT. Amino acids: CASSRSGNTIYF. This chain uses TRBV7-2 with TRBJ1-3, with no clear D. Trimming shortened V by 5 bases and J by 0 bases, and 2 bases separated the two germline ends. This CDR3 region has 12 residues. CDR1 SGHTA and CDR2 FQGNSA come from the germline V gene.

The chain links TRBV6-5 to TRBJ1-3; tentatively, D is TRBD1 (5 bases). V lost 9 bases and J 0 bases, leaving 15 bases between the germline ends. The CDR3 contains 15 residues. CDR1 is MNHEY, CDR2 SVGAGI, per germline. CDR3 sequence (DNA): TGTGCCAGTAAGCCGGGACTGAACTCTGGAAACACCATATATTTT. Protein product: CASKPGLNSGNTIYF.